This is a list of T cell receptor beta chains from one sample in a study of blood T cell repertoires in COVID-19. Only in-frame clones appear in the TCRdb table, and some are missing; sequencing was by immunoSEQ multiplex PCR. The data show 100,000 to 120,000 clones, approximately 90% seen once. Sequencing input: peripheral blood. The receptor set was obtained from a woman in her 70s who had recovered from COVID-19. Each CDR3 is given with its conserved first and last residue. The order of the fields is D gene, V gene, clone size, J gene, CDR3 DNA, CDR3 protein. The D gene is left open where the match is weak. Size values are once, few and many counts, or a class for expanded clones, and some rows have none.

>TRBD2|TRBV5-4|once|TRBJ2-1
TGTGCCAGCAGCCCAAGCGGGGGGGCAGGCAATGAGCAGTTCTTC
CASSPSGGAGNEQFF
>.|TRBV30|.|TRBJ2-7
TGTGCCTGGCAAAACCGCGACAGGAACACCTACGAGCAGTACTTC
CAWQNRDRNTYEQYF
>TRBD2|TRBV3-1/TRBV3-2|.|TRBJ2-7
TGTGCCAGCAGCCACCTCTTGGCGGGGGGGGGCTACGAGCAGTACTTC
CASSHLLAGGGYEQYF
>.|TRBV9|.|TRBJ2-1
TGTGCCAGCAGCTCCCGGCAGGGGCGGTACAATGAGCAGTTCTTC
CASSSRQGRYNEQFF
>.|TRBV24-1|.|TRBJ2-1
TGTGCCACCAGTGACCCCGGGACTCACCCCTACAATGAGCAGTTCTTC
CATSDPGTHPYNEQFF
>TRBD1|TRBV19|.|TRBJ1-4
TGTGCCAGTAGCGACAGGGTGAGAGAAAAACTGTTTTTT
CASSDRVREKLFF
>TRBD2|TRBV19|.|TRBJ2-3
TGTGCCAGTAGTATTGAGACTAGCGGCCCCTCGCAGTATTTT
CASSIETSGPSQYF
>.|TRBV7-9|once|TRBJ2-5
TGTGCCAGCAGCCTCACGGAGGGGCAAGAGACCCAGTACTTC
CASSLTEGQETQYF
>.|TRBV10-3|.|TRBJ2-3
TGTGCCATCATTGCCGTCCGGGGAGATACGCAGTATTTT
CAIIAVRGDTQYF
>.|TRBV7-9|.|TRBJ2-6
TGTGCCGGTACAGGAGCCGTTCCCCCGAGCTCTGGGGCCAACGTCCTGACTTTC
CAGTGAVPPSSGANVLTF
>.|TRBV7-3|.|TRBJ1-1
TGTGCCAGCAGCTCGGGACAAATGAACACTGAAGCTTTCTTT
CASSSGQMNTEAFF
>.|TRBV30|.|TRBJ1-5
TGTGCCTGGAGGGGTAAACAGGGTTTGGGTCAGCCCCAGCATTTT
CAWRGKQGLGQPQHF
>.|TRBV25-1|.|TRBJ1-4
TGTGCCAGCAGTCCACAGGAAACTAATGAAAAACTGTTTTTT
CASSPQETNEKLFF
>.|TRBV27|.|TRBJ1-6
TGTGCCAGCAGCCCTAACAGGGAATCACCCCTCCACTTT
CASSPNRESPLHF
>TRBD1|TRBV12-3/TRBV12-4|.|TRBJ2-7
TGTGCCAGCAGTTGGGGACAGTCCTACGAGCAGTACTTC
CASSWGQSYEQYF
>.|TRBV29-1|.|TRBJ1-2
TGCAGCGTGGTCGGGGGTGACTCCCGGGGGGACTATGGCTACACCTTC
CSVVGGDSRGDYGYTF
>.|TRBV28|.|TRBJ1-3
TGTGCCAGCAGTTCAGCGGGCTCTGGAAACACCATATATTTT
CASSSAGSGNTIYF
>TRBD2|TRBV28|.|TRBJ2-3
TGTGCCAGCAGTTTTAGGGGCGGGGGGGCAAGAGATACGCAGTATTTT
CASSFRGGGARDTQYF
>TRBD1|TRBV7-2|.|TRBJ2-2
TGTGCCAGCAGCGGGACAGGTCGTACCGGGGAGCTGTTTTTT
CASSGTGRTGELFF
>.|TRBV28|.|TRBJ2-7
TGTGCCATCCGTTCTCGGACAGTCTCCTACGAGCAGTACTTC
CAIRSRTVSYEQYF
>.|TRBV28|once|TRBJ1-2
TGTGCCAGCAACCAACAGGGACGGCACTATGGCTACACCTTC
CASNQQGRHYGYTF
>.|TRBV30|.|TRBJ1-2
TGTGCCTGGAGTACGGAGGTGGGGTTCCATGGGGGCTACACCTTC
CAWSTEVGFHGGYTF
>.|TRBV7-8|.|TRBJ2-3
TGTGCCAGCAGCTCTTCCCTCCCCCCTAGCACAGATACGCAGTATTTT
CASSSSLPPSTDTQYF
>TRBD2|TRBV18|once|TRBJ2-7
TGTGCCAGCTCACCAAAAGAGGGGCTAGCGGGGGAGCAGTACTTC
CASSPKEGLAGEQYF
>TRBD1|TRBV5-4|.|TRBJ1-2
TGTGCCAGCAGCCCAAGAACAGGGGGCCCCGCGGGCTACACCTTC
CASSPRTGGPAGYTF
>.|TRBV28|.|TRBJ2-7
TGTGCCAGCAGTTTAGGGCAACACCCCTACGAGCAGTACTTC
CASSLGQHPYEQYF
>TRBD1|TRBV18|.|TRBJ2-1
TGTGCCAGCTCACCGGACAGGGTGGGAAAAAATGAGCAGTTCTTC
CASSPDRVGKNEQFF
>TRBD1|TRBV6-5|.|TRBJ1-2
TGTGCCAGCCAACCGGGACAGGTGGGGGGTGGCTACACCTTC
CASQPGQVGGGYTF
>TRBD2|TRBV10-3|few|TRBJ2-7
TGTGCCATCAGTGAGTCGGACGGGGGGGCCTGGGAGCAGTACTTC
CAISESDGGAWEQYF
>.|TRBV5-1|.|TRBJ1-5
TGCGCCAGCAGCTTGGTCCCGGGGTCATTGGGACAGCCCCAGCATTTT
CASSLVPGSLGQPQHF
>.|TRBV7-9|.|TRBJ2-1
TGTGCCAGCAGCTTAATGGGGCCCTGGTACAATGAGCAGTTCTTC
CASSLMGPWYNEQFF
>TRBD2|TRBV7-2|.|TRBJ2-1
TGTGCCAGCAGCTTAGGGACTAGCGGGAGTTATGAGCAGTTCTTC
CASSLGTSGSYEQFF
>.|TRBV24-1|.|TRBJ1-1
TGTGCCACCTCGCGCGGGGGTGAAGCTTTCTTT
CATSRGGEAFF
>TRBD2|TRBV4-1|.|TRBJ2-7
TGCGCCAGCAGCCAAGCTAGCGGGGTGAGGGACGAGCAGTACTTC
CASSQASGVRDEQYF
>.|TRBV28|.|TRBJ2-5
TGTGCCAGCAGGTTAGATACAGGTGAAGAGACCCAGTACTTC
CASRLDTGEETQYF
>TRBD1|TRBV30|.|TRBJ1-2
TGTGCCTGGAGTGTACTAGGGACAGGGATCGGTGGCTACACCTTC
CAWSVLGTGIGGYTF
>.|TRBV6-5|.|TRBJ2-2
TGTGCCAGCAGTTACCTCGGGACCGGGGAGCTGTTTTTT
CASSYLGTGELFF
>.|TRBV5-6|.|TRBJ2-2
TGTGCCAGCAGCTTGCTCAGAACCGGGGAGCTGTTTTTT
CASSLLRTGELFF
>.|TRBV13|.|TRBJ1-4
TGTGCCAGCAGCTTAAGGGGTAGTGAAAAACTGTTTTTT
CASSLRGSEKLFF
>TRBD2|TRBV9|.|TRBJ2-7
TGTGCCAGCAGCGTAGCTTGGGGGGGCTCCTACGAGCAGTACTTC
CASSVAWGGSYEQYF
>.|TRBV10-2|.|TRBJ2-5
TGCGCCAGCAGGGGGCTTCAGGAGACCCAGTACTTC
CASRGLQETQYF
>TRBD1|TRBV30|.|TRBJ2-7
TGTGCCTGGAGTGTCGGGACAGTCTACGAGCAGTACTTC
CAWSVGTVYEQYF
>TRBD1|TRBV13|.|TRBJ1-6
TGTGCCAGCAGCTTAGGCCCCGGGACAGGGCTCTCACCCCTCCACTTT
CASSLGPGTGLSPLHF
>.|TRBV7-9|.|TRBJ2-7
TGTGCCAGCAGCCCGACCGACAGAGGCTACGAGCAGTACTTC
CASSPTDRGYEQYF
>TRBD2|TRBV28|.|TRBJ2-3
TGTGCCAGCAGTTTAATGGGACTAGCGGGATTTTTAGATACGCAGTATTTT
CASSLMGLAGFLDTQYF
>TRBD2|TRBV5-1|.|TRBJ2-7
TGCGCCAGCAGCCCCCTAGCGGGAGCCTATGGAGAGCAGTACTTC
CASSPLAGAYGEQYF
>TRBD1|TRBV28|.|TRBJ1-2
TGTGCCAGCAGTTTATTCCAGGGGGCCCGCTATGGCTACACCTTC
CASSLFQGARYGYTF
>.|TRBV24-1|.|TRBJ1-1
TGTGCCACCAGTGATATGAGGGCCACTGAAGCTTTCTTT
CATSDMRATEAFF
>.|TRBV6-5|.|TRBJ1-3
TGTGCCAGCAGACAGGGCTCTGGAAACACCATATATTTT
CASRQGSGNTIYF
>TRBD1|TRBV30|.|TRBJ2-7
TGTGCCTTGCATTCCGGGACAGGGTTCGGAGCGGGATCCTACGAGCAGTACTTC
CALHSGTGFGAGSYEQYF
>.|TRBV2|.|TRBJ1-2
TGTGCCAGCAGTGACTTTTTGACAGCTTTCTATGGCTACACCTTC
CASSDFLTAFYGYTF
>TRBD1|TRBV7-6|.|TRBJ1-3
TGTGCCAGCAGCTTATCAGGGACAGCCTTCAACACCATATATTTT
CASSLSGTAFNTIYF